A single sample is the source of the 28 T cell receptor beta chains below, sequenced in a study of CD8 T cells in ankylosing spondylitis. TCRdb processed the 5' RACE reads anew with MiXCR; each CDR3 protein has one entry. The data show roughly 250,000 distinct CDR3 sequences, about 9.1% seen once. The source material was blood, either unsorted or a sorted T cell fraction (not recorded which). All receptors derive from a male donor with ankylosing spondylitis or in good health (not recorded which).

This clonotype showed up just a few times. The rearrangement links TRBV5-1 to TRBJ2-7, with TRBD2 identical over 14 bases. The CDR3 is 17 amino acids. Germline V CDR1 and CDR2: SGHRS, YFSETQ. V was pared by 4 bases and J by 2 bases, with 8 bases of the junction left unmatched. The CDR3 protein is CASSRTGLAGGTYEQYF. CDR3 sequence (DNA): TGCGCCAGCAGCCGGACAGGACTAGCGGGAGGCACCTACGAGCAGTACTTC.

In this sample, this clonotype turned up many times. This chain links TRBV20-1 with TRBJ2-3; D may be TRBD2 (5 bases). Trimming removed 7 bases at V and 0 bases at J, with 8 bases between. Germline assignment: CDR1 DFQATT and CDR2 SNEGSKA (reference sequence). CDR3 length: 12 amino acids. The CDR3 bases are TGCAGTGGTACGGGGAGCACAGATACGCAGTATTTT. Translated: CSGTGSTDTQYF.

About this clonotype itself: One base away lies a much larger clone, so this may be a sequencing read error. V gene TRBV7-9 combines with J gene TRBJ2-5, with a possible D match to TRBD2 (5 bases). Looked up from germline, CDR1 is SEHNR and CDR2 is FQNEAQ (reference sequence). This CDR3 has 15 residues. CDR3 protein: CAISSALTRRETQYF. Here the CDR3 DNA reads TGTGCCATCAGCTCAGCCCTTACTAGGCGAGAGACCCAGTACTTC.

This clonotype came up many times. The rearrangement uses TRBV12-3 or TRBV12-4 and TRBJ2-3; D may be TRBD2 (7 bases). Trimming shortened V by 3 bases and J by 6 bases, and 22 bases separated the two germline ends. The CDR3 covers 17 residues. CDR3 sequence: CASSFGAAGGRGDTQYF. In DNA, the CDR3 is TGTGCCAGCAGTTTTGGGGCAGCCGGGGGGCGGGGTGATACGCAGTATTTT.

The chain links TRBV19 to TRBJ1-6; no definite D call. Germline loops: CDR1 LNHDA, CDR2 SQIVND (reference sequence). This CDR3 contains 14 residues. Trimming shortened V by 5 bases and J by 14 bases, and 19 bases separated the two germline ends. CDR3 loop: CASSADRNPAALHF. The CDR3 DNA sequence: TGTGCCAGTAGTGCGGACCGGAACCCGGCGGCCCTCCACTTT.

This clonotype occurred many times. The chain is built from TRBV12-3 or TRBV12-4 and TRBJ2-2; 8 bases line up with TRBD1. The J segment lost 5 bases and the V segment lost 3 bases, leaving 8 bases of the junction unmatched. This CDR3 is 16 amino acids long. CDR3 sequence reads: CASSFGGQVTTGELFF. The CDR3 nucleotides are TGTGCCAGCAGTTTTGGGGGACAGGTGACAACCGGGGAGCTGTTTTTT.

The chain uses TRBV9 and TRBJ2-2, with 10 bases lining up with TRBD2. The CDR3 is 16 amino acids. Per germline, CDR1 SGDLS and CDR2 YYNGEE. Losses at the gene ends were 4 bases for V and 10 bases for J; bases not matched to a gene: 13. The CDR3 region is CASSPQREGLGVELFF. As DNA, the CDR3 is TGTGCCAGCAGCCCCCAGCGGGAGGGCCTCGGCGTGGAGCTGTTTTTT.

This clonotype showed up just a few times. The chain is built from TRBV6-2 or TRBV6-3 and TRBJ1-5, with D possibly matching TRBD1 (5 bases). Germline CDR1 and CDR2: MNHEY and SVGEGT. The V end was cut by 6 bases, the J end by 1 base, with 13 bases between. CDR3 length: 15 residues. The CDR3, as DNA: TGTGCCAGCAGCCCCCCAGGGCCCAGCAATCAGCCCCAGCATTTT. Residues: CASSPPGPSNQPQHF.

About this clonotype itself: This may arise from a read error, as a much more abundant clone is one base away. The chain employs TRBV19 and TRBJ2-2; TRBD2 aligns across 11 bases. This CDR3 region has 13 residues. Germline-derived CDR1 and CDR2 are LNHDA and SQIVND (reference sequence). The CDR3 nucleotides are TGTGCCTCGACTAGCGGGAACGCCGGGGAGCTGTTTTTT. Protein sequence: CASTSGNAGELFF.

This clonotype was seen at least ten times. V gene TRBV4-3 combines with J gene TRBJ2-5; 9 nucleotides align to TRBD1. Germline lookup yields CDR1 LGHNA and CDR2 YSLEER. V lost 0 bases and J lost 2; bases outside the gene matches: 7. This CDR3 spans 17 amino acids. CDR3 sequence: CASSQDYLGTGQETQYF. The CDR3 DNA follows: TGCGCCAGCAGCCAAGATTATCTCGGGACAGGGCAAGAGACCCAGTACTTC.

This clonotype occurred a few times. V usage is TRBV7-2 and J usage is TRBJ2-2; 8 bases fit TRBD2. V trimming: 6 bases; J trimming: 1 base; junction bases outside the gene matches: 10. Germline V gene sequence: CDR1 SGHTA, CDR2 FQGNSA. CDR3 length: 17 amino acids. CDR3 coding DNA: TGTGCCAGCAGTCCCTTCCCCGGGGGGGAGAACACCGGGGAGCTGTTTTTT. This codes for CASSPFPGGENTGELFF.

This clonotype was seen at least ten times. The rearrangement links TRBV12-3 or TRBV12-4 to TRBJ2-2; D tentatively reads TRBD1 or TRBD2 (5 bases each). V shed 4 bases and J shed 5 bases, with 14 bases lying between them. CDR3 length equals 15 residues. CDR3 in amino acids: CASSSGTLLTGELFF. The CDR3 region has the DNA TGTGCCAGCAGTTCCGGGACCCTTTTAACCGGGGAGCTGTTTTTT.

The rearrangement links TRBV7-8 to TRBJ2-1; 7 bases line up with TRBD2. J lost 7 bases, V lost 7 bases, and 16 bases had no gene match. Germline V gives CDR1 SGHVS, CDR2 FQNEAQ. The CDR3 consists of 16 residues. The CDR3 DNA is TGTGCCAGCATAGCTCGTAGGCGGGAGTTAGGGAATGAGCAGTTCTTC. It codes for CASIARRRELGNEQFF. The whole variable domain, filled in from reference TRBV7-8 and TRBJ2-1, reads GAGVSQSPRYKVAKRGQDVALRCDPISGHVSLFWYQQALGQGPEFLTYFQNEAQLDKSGLPSDRFFAERPEGSVSTLKIQRTQQEDSAVYLCASIARRRELGNEQFFGPGTRLTVL.

This clonotype was counted many times. V is TRBV4-3 and J is TRBJ2-7, with TRBD2 matching 8 bases. The CDR3 totals 15 residues. Germline V CDR1 and CDR2: LGHNA, YSLEER. After removal of 0 bases from V and 6 bases from J, the junction contained 7 bases not matched to a gene. The CDR3, as DNA: TGCGCCAGCAGCCAAGATTCGGAACTAGCGGTCGAGCAGTACTTC. This translates into CASSQDSELAVEQYF.

The chain carries TRBV20-1 and TRBJ2-3; TRBD1 matches 10 bases. Germline CDR1 and CDR2: DFQATT and SNEGSKA (reference sequence). Losses at the gene ends were 1 base for V and 6 bases for J; bases not matched to a gene: 10. The CDR3 is 16 amino acids. The CDR3 here is CSARGHGTGVKDTQYF. CDR3 nucleotides: TGCAGTGCTAGAGGACACGGGACAGGGGTAAAGGATACGCAGTATTTT.

The chain employs TRBV11-1 and TRBJ1-3; D is perhaps TRBD1 (5 bases). The CDR3 has 20 residues. Trimming removed 5 bases from V and 0 bases from J, with 26 bases in between. Germline CDR1 and CDR2: SGHAT and FQDESV (reference sequence). DNA of the CDR3: TGTGCCAGCAGCCGATTGGGGGACGGAGGGATCCTTAGCTCTGGAAACACCATATATTTT. This sequence encodes CASSRLGDGGILSSGNTIYF.

Many counts were recorded for this clonotype. The chain couples TRBV6-5 to TRBJ1-1; D possibly corresponds to TRBD1 (6 bases). Germline lookup yields CDR1 MNHEY and CDR2 SVGAGI. Between the trimmed V and J ends, which lost 0 bases and 8 bases, there was a span of 10 bases. CDR3 length: 13 amino acids. This CDR3 reads CASSYSGQGEAFF. The CDR3 coding sequence is TGTGCCAGCAGTTACTCTGGGCAGGGGGAAGCTTTCTTT.

With regard to this clonotype: Sequence at one end of the junction differs from germline and may be a read error. The chain carries TRBV27 and TRBJ2-7, with D unresolved. CDR3 size: 16 residues. Germline CDR1 reads MNHEY; CDR2 reads SMNVEV (reference sequence). The CDR3 DNA reads as TGTGCCAGCAGTTTAGGGCTGGGAACACGAACCTACGAGGAGTACTTC. Translating gives CASSLGLGTRTYEEYF.

This clonotype was found many times. This chain connects TRBV7-9 to TRBJ2-5, with D unclear. CDR1 and CDR2 from the germline V gene are SEHNR and FQNEAQ (reference sequence). The CDR3 loop spans 13 amino acids. V shed 4 bases and J shed 3 bases, with 9 bases lying between them. The CDR3 loop is CASSSPVEETQYF. The CDR3 region has the DNA TGTGCCAGCAGCTCGCCCGTGGAAGAGACCCAGTACTTC. The complete variable domain, with remaining parts taken from reference TRBV7-9 and TRBJ2-5, reads DTGVSQNPRHKITKRGQNVTFRCDPISEHNRLYWYRQTLGQGPEFLTYFQNEAQLEKSRLLSDRFSAERPKGSFSTLEIQRTEQGDSAMYLCASSSPVEETQYFGPGTRLLVL.

This clonotype was detected ten times or more. CDR3 bases: TGTGCCAGCAGCTTAGATGTGAGCGCCCACTACGAGCAGTACTTC. Its translation is CASSLDVSAHYEQYF. The rearrangement joins TRBV11-2 to TRBJ2-7; no reliable D call. This CDR3 is 15 amino acids long. Trimming took 0 bases from V and 3 from J, leaving 12 bases between them. Germline V gene data show CDR1 as SGHAT and CDR2 as FQNNGV.

At least ten counts were recorded for this clonotype. The chain combines TRBV20-1 with TRBJ2-7; 7 positions match TRBD1. Germline V gene sequence: CDR1 DFQATT, CDR2 SNEGSKA (reference sequence). With V trimmed by 5 bases and J by 3 bases, 13 bases remained unmatched. The CDR3 consists of 15 residues. In nucleotides, the CDR3 is TGCAGTGCTGGCGACACAGGGGACGTACGCTACGAGCAGTACTTC. Encoded protein: CSAGDTGDVRYEQYF.

This clonotype occurred many times. This chain connects TRBV15 to TRBJ1-2, with D possibly TRBD1 on 6 matching bases. Trimming shortened V by 1 base and J by 5 bases, and 14 bases separated the two germline ends. Per germline, CDR1 LNHNV and CDR2 YYDKDF (reference sequence). The CDR3 has 15 amino acids. CDR3 residues: CATSRGVGAQYGYTF. In DNA form, the CDR3 reads TGTGCCACCAGCAGAGGAGTGGGGGCTCAATATGGCTACACCTTC.

The rearrangement links TRBV5-4 to TRBJ2-7; D remains ambiguous. Germline V gene data show CDR1 as SGHNT and CDR2 as YYREEE (reference sequence). The CDR3 spans 13 residues. V was cut by 0 bases and J by 2 bases, with 6 bases left in between. Here the CDR3 reads CASSLVATYEQYF. Written as DNA, the CDR3 is TGTGCCAGCAGCTTGGTGGCCACCTACGAGCAGTACTTC. The full variable domain, with the rest looked up from reference TRBV5-4 and TRBJ2-7, is ETGVTQSPTHLIKTRGQQVTLRCSSQSGHNTVSWYQQALGQGPQFIFQYYREEENGRGNFPPRFSGLQFPNYSSELNVNALELDDSALYLCASSLVATYEQYFGPGTRLTVT.

This clonotype was counted many times. The V gene is TRBV6-5, the J gene TRBJ2-1; 12 bases are a match to TRBD2. The J segment lost 0 bases and the V segment lost 3 bases, leaving 6 bases of the junction unmatched. Germline lookup yields CDR1 MNHEY and CDR2 SVGAGI. This CDR3 has 18 residues. The CDR3 bases are TGTGCCAGCAGTTATGGCCTAGCGGGAGGGCGCTCCTACAATGAGCAGTTCTTC. Its protein product is CASSYGLAGGRSYNEQFF.

This clonotype was counted at least ten times. This chain uses TRBV12-3 or TRBV12-4 with TRBJ2-1, with D possibly being TRBD2 (5 bases). Trimming cost V 8 bases and J 5 bases, with 13 bases left between them. CDR3 length: 13 amino acids. This CDR3 is CASGGLFNNEQFF. For the CDR3, the DNA is TGTGCCAGCGGAGGACTCTTTAACAATGAGCAGTTCTTC.

This clonotype was seen at least ten times. The J gene is TRBJ2-3, the V gene TRBV9; the D is unclear. V was clipped by 0 bases and J by 3 bases, with 11 bases between them. This CDR3 region has 15 residues. CDR1 SGDLS and CDR2 YYNGEE come from the germline V gene. The CDR3 sequence is CASSVVGSNTDTQYF. CDR3 sequence (DNA): TGTGCCAGCAGCGTAGTGGGGTCGAATACAGATACGCAGTATTTT.

This clonotype has ten or more counts. The chain combines TRBV7-2 with TRBJ1-6; D remains ambiguous. V lost 0 bases to trimming and J lost 8 bases, with 11 bases between them. CDR1 is SGHTA and CDR2 is FQGNSA in the germline V gene. CDR3 size: 15 residues. This CDR3 reads CASSLAQLRDSPLHF. The CDR3 DNA is TGTGCCAGCAGCTTAGCGCAGCTTCGAGATTCACCCCTCCACTTT.

At least ten counts were recorded for this clonotype. The chain recombines TRBV12-3 or TRBV12-4 with TRBJ2-4; D gene ambiguous. The CDR3 spans 13 residues. Trimming cost V 7 bases and J 3 bases, with 10 bases left between them. CDR3 in DNA: TGTGCCAGCACCCCGTCCGGCAAAAACATTCAGTACTTC. It translates to CASTPSGKNIQYF.